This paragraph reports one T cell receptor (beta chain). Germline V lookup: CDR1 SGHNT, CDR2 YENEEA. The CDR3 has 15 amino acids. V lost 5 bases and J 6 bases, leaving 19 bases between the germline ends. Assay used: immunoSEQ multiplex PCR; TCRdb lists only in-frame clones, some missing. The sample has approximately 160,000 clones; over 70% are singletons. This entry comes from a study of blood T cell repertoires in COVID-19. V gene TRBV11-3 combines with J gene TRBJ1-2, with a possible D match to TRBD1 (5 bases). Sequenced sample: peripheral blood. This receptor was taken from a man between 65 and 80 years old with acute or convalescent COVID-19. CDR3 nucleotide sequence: TGTGCCAGCAGCCCGGCGGGAACAGGCCGAGATGGCTACACCTTC. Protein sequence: CASSPAGTGRDGYTF.